Listed here is a single TCR beta chain. The germline gives CDR1 SGHTA, CDR2 FQGNSA. V was trimmed by 2 bases and J by 1 base, leaving 13 bases between them. CDR3 size: 16 residues. Authors' analysis steps: By means of reference gene primer amplification, nucleated cell counts were estimated. Sequencing was performed with immunoSEQ multiplex PCR; in TCRdb, only in-frame clones are kept and a portion is missing. The V and J calls and the clone size are those of that table, but D and trimming were determined from the DNA. This table holds tens of thousands of clones, roughly 80% found once. This specimen comes from a study of blood T cell repertoires in COVID-19. At the level of the study: Researchers got acute and convalescent COVID-19 samples from the United States, Italy and Spain. Nucleic acid was either cDNA or gDNA, and it came from T cells, B-cell-depleted T cells, or PBMCs.

The source material was peripheral blood. J is TRBJ2-3 and V is TRBV7-2; D might be TRBD1 (6 bases). The TCR sequence derives from a man aged 45-65 years with active COVID-19. CDR3 residues: CASSLFLGAGTDTQYF. The CDR3 DNA sequence: TGTGCCAGCAGCTTATTTCTGGGGGCGGGCACAGATACGCAGTATTTT. Full variable domain (missing parts from reference TRBV7-2 and TRBJ2-3): GAGVSQSPSNKVTEKGKDVELRCDPISGHTALYWYRQSLGQGLEFLIYFQGNSAPDKSGLPSDRFSAERTGGSVSTLTIQRTQQEDSAVYLCASSLFLGAGTDTQYFGPGTRLTVL.